Included here is one T cell receptor beta chain sequence, with context. Here immunoSEQ multiplex PCR was the method, and the copy in TCRdb shows in-frame clones only, minus some. The sample has roughly 290,000 clones; roughly 80% are singletons. The data were taken from a study of blood T cell repertoires in COVID-19. On the study more broadly: T cells, B-cell-depleted T cells, or PBMCs provided the cDNA or gDNA that served as material.

V was clipped by 1 base and J by 4 bases; unmatched bases: 4. Germline values: CDR1 SGHRS, CDR2 YFSETQ. CDR3 size: 15 residues. Patients at the Seattle site were enrolled during active infection and followed longitudinally. Source material: peripheral blood. The origin of this receptor is a person aged 70 to 79 with COVID-19, enrolled during active disease. This sequence joins TRBV5-1 and TRBJ1-2; 10 nucleotides line up with TRBD1. DNA for the CDR3: TGCGCCAGCAGCTTGCAAGGGACAGGGGTCTATGGCTACACCTTC. It codes for CASSLQGTGVYGYTF.